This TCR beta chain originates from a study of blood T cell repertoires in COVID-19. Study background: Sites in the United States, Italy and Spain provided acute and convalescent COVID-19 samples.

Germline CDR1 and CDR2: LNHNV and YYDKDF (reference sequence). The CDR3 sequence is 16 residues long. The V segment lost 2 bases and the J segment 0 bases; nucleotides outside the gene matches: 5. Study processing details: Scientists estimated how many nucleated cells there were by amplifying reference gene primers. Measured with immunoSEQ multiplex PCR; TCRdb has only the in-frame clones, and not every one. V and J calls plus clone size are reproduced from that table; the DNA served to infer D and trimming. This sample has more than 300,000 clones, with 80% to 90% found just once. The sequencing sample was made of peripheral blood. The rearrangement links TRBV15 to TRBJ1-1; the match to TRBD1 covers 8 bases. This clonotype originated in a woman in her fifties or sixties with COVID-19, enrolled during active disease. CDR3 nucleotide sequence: TGTGCCACCAGCAGACGGACAGGGACGATGAACACTGAAGCTTTCTTT. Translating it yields CATSRRTGTMNTEAFF.